Below, 26 T cell receptor beta chains from the same sample are listed, as sequenced in a study of graft-versus-host responses after intestinal transplantation. Their antigens are not known. Here immunoSEQ multiplex PCR was the method, and the copy in TCRdb shows in-frame clones only, minus some. Among over 100,000 clones listed, 85% to 95% were seen once. The material was unstimulated CD4+ T cells sorted from spleen or lymph node cells, obtained before transplant. All receptors come from a human donor who was the organ donor for an intestinal transplant.

The rearrangement uses TRBV5-4 and TRBJ2-5, with D perhaps TRBD1 (7 bases). The germline V and J ends were trimmed by 6 bases and 2 bases, with 17 bases remaining between them. The germline V gene encodes CDR1 SGHNT and CDR2 YYREEE (reference sequence). There are 15 residues in the CDR3. CDR3 in DNA: TGTGCCAGCACCAAAGGAGGGACAGCGCAAGAGACCCAGTACTTC. This codes for CASTKGGTAQETQYF.

The genes are TRBV12-2 and TRBJ1-5; TRBD1, the D gene given by the table, was not confirmed from the DNA. TRBV12-2 is designated a pseudogene. The CDR3 runs to 14 residues. CDR3 protein: CASRLGLQFQPQHF. CDR3 in DNA: TGTGCAAGTCGCCTTGGCTTACAATTCCAGCCCCAGCATTTT.

V usage is TRBV21-1 and J usage is TRBJ1-3; no DNA check was done on the table's D call, TRBD1. TRBV21-1 is deemed a pseudogene. This CDR3 has 18 amino acids. This chain's CDR3 is CASSKVNRGPGTGNTIYF. The CDR3 DNA is TGTGCCAGCAGCAAAGTGAACAGGGGGCCGGGTACGGGAAACACCATATATTTT.

V and J are TRBV5-6 and TRBJ1-3, with 9 bases matching TRBD1. The germline CDR1 and CDR2 sequences are SGHDT and YYEEEE. Unmatched junction bases numbered 3, after V lost 5 bases and J lost 3 bases. This CDR3 has 14 residues. The CDR3 DNA is TGTGCCAGCAGTTGGACAGGGGATGGAAACACCATATATTTT. Residues: CASSWTGDGNTIYF.

The gene calls are TRBV29-1 and TRBJ2-5; possibly TRBD2 for D (6 bases). Germline V gene sequence: CDR1 SQVTM, CDR2 ANQGSEA. This CDR3 is 13 amino acids long. Between the trimmed V and J ends, which lost 4 bases and 2 bases, there was a span of 11 bases. The CDR3 DNA sequence: TGCAGCGTTGTGGGTAGCGGTCAAGAGACCCAGTACTTC. This encodes CSVVGSGQETQYF.

V usage is TRBV5-1 and J usage is TRBJ2-5; D remains unclear. Germline V lookup: CDR1 SGHRS, CDR2 YFSETQ. Trimming pared 0 bases from V and 5 bases from J, leaving 5 bases between. There are 12 residues in the CDR3. The CDR3 DNA follows: TGCGCCAGCAGCTTGGGTCCCGAGACCCAGTACTTC. Amino acids: CASSLGPETQYF.

This clone was observed once. The chain is built from TRBV11-2 and TRBJ2-7; a weak D match, TRBD1 (6 bases). With 1 base removed from V and 3 bases from J, the gap between germline ends came to 10 bases. The V gene's germline CDR1 is SGHAT and CDR2 FQNNGV. This CDR3 has 14 amino acids. Here the CDR3 DNA reads TGTGCCAGCAGCTTAGTACAGGGCTTCTACGAGCAGTACTTC. This encodes CASSLVQGFYEQYF.

This rearrangement joins TRBV6-1 to TRBJ1-5; TRBD1 matches 10 bases. The germline CDR1 and CDR2 sequences are MNHNS and SASEGT. With 4 bases clipped from V and 0 bases from J, the junction kept 6 bases outside the gene matches. The CDR3 sequence is 17 residues long. The CDR3 here is CASSGQGAFYSNQPQHF. CDR3 DNA sequence: TGTGCCAGCAGTGGACAGGGGGCCTTTTATAGCAATCAGCCCCAGCATTTT.

This clone was recorded once. The CDR3 bases are TGTGCCAGCAGCGTAGGAGGGGCAACTTATCAGCCCCAGCATTTT. It codes for CASSVGGATYQPQHF. The chain employs TRBV9 and TRBJ1-5, with D possibly TRBD1 on 5 matching bases. The germline V gene has CDR1 SGDLS and CDR2 YYNGEE. This CDR3 region has 15 residues. Trimming took off 0 bases at V and 5 bases at J, with 12 bases between the two ends.

The chain uses TRBV5-1 and TRBJ1-2; D uncertain. CDR3 length equals 17 residues. Trimming took off 0 bases at V and 0 bases at J, with 15 bases between the two ends. Germline values: CDR1 SGHRS, CDR2 YFSETQ. In DNA, the CDR3 is TGCGCCAGCAGCTTGGGGCCCCTCGGAGGTTCTAACTATGGCTACACCTTC. Its translation is CASSLGPLGGSNYGYTF.

The V gene is TRBV30, the J gene TRBJ2-1; D remains unclear. V lost 5 bases and J 1 base, leaving 18 bases between the germline ends. From germline, CDR1 is GTSNPN and CDR2 SVGIG (reference sequence). The CDR3 runs to 16 residues. CDR3 region: CAWAVSISASYNEQFF. The CDR3 bases are TGTGCCTGGGCCGTCAGTATCTCGGCATCCTACAATGAGCAGTTCTTC.

The chain combines TRBV5-1 with TRBJ2-2, with D possibly matching TRBD2 (6 bases). Trimming left V 3 bases short and J 6 bases short, with 12 bases between. CDR1 and CDR2 from the germline V gene are SGHRS and YFSETQ. The CDR3 runs to 14 residues. Here the CDR3 reads CASSWGDQAGELFF. In nucleotides, the CDR3 is TGCGCCAGCAGCTGGGGGGACCAAGCCGGGGAGCTGTTTTTT.

V usage is TRBV2 and J usage is TRBJ2-7, with TRBD2 identical over 8 bases. Per germline, CDR1 SNHLY and CDR2 FYNNEI. This CDR3 has 13 amino acids. The junction had 7 bases not matched to a gene; V was cut back by 6 bases and J by 6 bases. CDR3 protein: CASSGTRPPEQYF. In DNA, the CDR3 is TGTGCCAGCAGCGGGACTAGGCCCCCCGAGCAGTACTTC.

The table lists this clone with a few counts. The chain recombines TRBV4-2 with TRBJ2-1; 8 bases are shared with TRBD2. CDR1 and CDR2 (germline): LGHNA, YNFKEQ. V trimming: 0 bases; J trimming: 7 bases; junction bases outside the gene matches: 8. This CDR3 contains 16 residues. DNA of the CDR3: TGTGCCAGCAGCCAAGATGCCCAGCGGGAGTGGAATGAGCAGTTCTTC. It codes for CASSQDAQREWNEQFF.

J is TRBJ1-4 and V is TRBV10-3; 8 bases match TRBD1. From germline, CDR1 is ENHRY and CDR2 SYGVKD. V lost 10 bases to trimming and J lost 7 bases; unmatched junction nucleotides: 11. The CDR3 is 14 amino acids. The CDR3 DNA follows: TGTGCCACCTCTAACAGGGGGGAGGGTGAAAAACTGTTTTTT. Protein sequence: CATSNRGEGEKLFF.

The table lists this clone with a count of one. The rearrangement links TRBV5-6 to TRBJ2-3; D is perhaps TRBD1 (5 bases). CDR1 SGHDT and CDR2 YYEEEE come from the germline V gene. Trimming left V 0 bases short and J 7 bases short, with 21 bases between. The CDR3 spans 17 residues. CDR3 bases: TGTGCCAGCAGCTTGGGGTTGAATCAGGGAAAAAGGAATACGCAGTATTTT. The encoded protein is CASSLGLNQGKRNTQYF.

CDR3: CSVIPGDNEQFF. CDR3 coding DNA: TGCAGCGTGATACCCGGGGACAATGAGCAGTTCTTC. The chain recombines TRBV29-1 with TRBJ2-1; a weak D match, TRBD2 (5 bases). The CDR3 contains 12 residues. Germline CDR1 reads SQVTM; CDR2 reads ANQGSEA. The V end was cut by 6 bases, the J end by 5 bases, with 11 bases between.

This chain links TRBV5-6 with TRBJ1-2; 12 bases are a match to TRBD1. Germline V lookup: CDR1 SGHDT, CDR2 YYEEEE. V gave up 4 bases and J gave up 4 bases; unmatched junction bases: 11. The CDR3 spans 17 residues. CDR3 sequence reads: CASSETGTGGGIYGYTF. The CDR3 bases are TGTGCCAGCAGCGAAACCGGGACAGGGGGCGGGATCTATGGCTACACCTTC. The full variable domain, rest sourced from reference TRBV5-6 and TRBJ1-2, is DAGVTQSPTHLIKTRGQQVTLRCSPKSGHDTVSWYQQALGQGPQFIFQYYEEEERQRGNFPDRFSGHQFPNYSSELNVNALLLGDSALYLCASSETGTGGGIYGYTFGSGTRLTVV.

V gene TRBV30 combines with J gene TRBJ1-5; TRBD1 agrees at 8 bases. The CDR3 loop spans 13 amino acids. After removal of 2 bases from V and 4 bases from J, the junction contained 1 base not matched to a gene. Germline CDR1 and CDR2: GTSNPN and SVGIG (reference sequence). CDR3 nucleotide sequence: TGTGCCTGGAGTCGACAGGGGAATCAGCCCCAGCATTTT. Amino acid sequence: CAWSRQGNQPQHF.

The chain joins TRBV5-6 to TRBJ1-2, with a tentative D call TRBD1 (5 bases). This CDR3 spans 12 amino acids. Deletions cut 4 bases from V and 7 bases from J, with 11 bases between. Germline lookup yields CDR1 SGHDT and CDR2 YYEEEE. As DNA, the CDR3 is TGTGCCAGCAGCCTGGGGGGATTTGGCTACACCTTC. Translated: CASSLGGFGYTF.

Comment on this clone: The same CDR3 is also encoded by other DNA sequences in this sample. The chain links TRBV28 to TRBJ1-3; D is uncertain. CDR3 length equals 12 residues. Germline V CDR1 and CDR2: MDHEN, SYDVKM. V was pared by 3 bases and J by 3 bases, with 3 bases between. The DNA of the CDR3 is TGTGCCAGCAGTTTCAGTGGAAACACCATATATTTT. As protein: CASSFSGNTIYF.

The chain has TRBV7-2 and TRBJ2-7, with D possibly TRBD1 on 5 matching bases. Germline V CDR1 and CDR2: SGHTA, FQGNSA. This CDR3 contains 13 residues. Trimming pared 1 base from V and 6 bases from J, leaving 10 bases between. The CDR3 spells CASSLVWQGEQYF. The CDR3 DNA reads TGTGCCAGCAGCTTAGTTTGGCAGGGCGAGCAGTACTTC.

The chain carries TRBV19 and TRBJ1-1; tentative D call: TRBD1 (6 bases). CDR3 size: 15 residues. Trimming stripped 3 bases from V and 0 bases from J, with 11 bases between. Germline CDR1 reads LNHDA; CDR2 reads SQIVND (reference sequence). The CDR3 protein is CASSISGDLNTEAFF. The DNA for the CDR3 is TGTGCCAGTAGTATCTCAGGGGACCTGAACACTGAAGCTTTCTTT.

The chain has TRBV19 and TRBJ1-5; D call uncertain. The CDR3 totals 16 residues. Trimming pared 10 bases from V and 1 base from J, leaving 20 bases between. CDR1 is LNHDA and CDR2 is SQIVND in the germline V gene (reference sequence). The CDR3 protein is CATTDIRGGSNQPQHF. CDR3 sequence (DNA): TGTGCCACCACTGACATCCGAGGAGGGAGCAATCAGCCCCAGCATTTT.

For the CDR3, the DNA is TGTGCCAGCAGCGATAGGGGGGACTCCTACGAGCAGTACTTC. As protein: CASSDRGDSYEQYF. The gene calls are TRBV5-4 and TRBJ2-7; D may correspond to TRBD1 or TRBD2 (6 bases each). V was trimmed by 4 bases and J by 0 bases, leaving 11 bases between them. The germline V gene has CDR1 SGHNT and CDR2 YYREEE (reference sequence). The CDR3 consists of 14 residues.

This rearrangement joins TRBV7-2 to TRBJ2-7; possibly TRBD2 for D (6 bases). Trimming removed 2 bases from V and 2 bases from J, with 13 bases in between. The CDR3 covers 15 residues. Germline CDR1 SGHTA, CDR2 FQGNSA. CDR3 sequence reads: CASSLHRDSTYEQYF. CDR3 nucleotides: TGTGCCAGCAGCTTACACCGGGACTCTACCTACGAGCAGTACTTC.